What follows are 32 T cell receptor beta chains derived from one specimen sequenced in a study of T cells in Graves' hyperthyroidism and ophthalmopathy. It was RNA transcripts that yielded the amplified TCR beta CDR3 regions. The primer set for the first-round RT-PCR of the TCR CDR3 was HTBI. TCRdb itself ran the multiplex PCR reads through MiXCR, one entry per CDR3 protein. The repertoire consists of some 760,000 distinct CDR3 sequences, with roughly 15% occurring once and the leading ten covering about 10%. The sequenced sample was blood. The receptors here all came from a woman under 30 with Graves' hyperthyroidism.

This clonotype has at least ten counts. The rearrangement joins TRBV18 to TRBJ2-3, with D possibly being TRBD2 (6 bases). V lost 3 bases, J lost 2 bases, and 18 bases lay in between. Germline V gives CDR1 KGHSH, CDR2 LQKENI. The CDR3 runs 17 residues. The CDR3 spells CASSPSSGGSYTDTQYF. The CDR3 DNA is TGTGCCAGCTCACCTTCCTCTGGGGGGAGCTACACAGATACGCAGTATTTT.

This clonotype was seen repeatedly, ten times or more. This rearrangement joins TRBV2 to TRBJ1-2; D perhaps matches TRBD1 (6 bases). V shed 1 base and J shed 4 bases, with 10 bases lying between them. This CDR3 spans 14 amino acids. The germline V gene has CDR1 SNHLY and CDR2 FYNNEI. DNA for the CDR3: TGTGCCAGCAGTGAAGAACAGGGAGGCTATGGCTACACCTTC. Residues: CASSEEQGGYGYTF.

This clonotype has a count of ten or more. The chain couples TRBV29-1 to TRBJ2-5, with D perhaps being TRBD1 or TRBD2 (5 bases each). With 5 bases removed from V and 5 bases from J, the gap between germline ends came to 21 bases. The CDR3 is 15 residues long. Per the germline V gene, CDR1 is SQVTM and CDR2 is ANQGSEA. The CDR3 loop is CSVRGRGEGWETQYF. In nucleotides, the CDR3 is TGCAGCGTTAGGGGCAGAGGGGAAGGTTGGGAGACCCAGTACTTC.

As to this clonotype: A much more abundant neighbour one base away suggests this may be a read error. The rearrangement joins TRBV27 to TRBJ2-1; 10 nucleotides line up with TRBD2. The CDR3 contains 14 residues. Germline V gives CDR1 MNHEY, CDR2 SMNVEV (reference sequence). The trim removed 11 bases at V and 5 bases at J, leaving 9 bases unmatched. The CDR3 loop is CAGGSGRVNNEQFF. CDR3 nucleotides: TGTGCCGGAGGGAGCGGGAGGGTGAACAATGAGCAGTTCTTC.

The sample holds many counts of this clonotype. The chain recombines TRBV18 with TRBJ2-7, with unresolved D. V gave up 1 base and J gave up 2 bases, with 6 bases separating them. This CDR3 is 13 amino acids long. The V gene's germline CDR1 is KGHSH and CDR2 LQKENI. CDR3 coding DNA: TGTGCCAGCTCACCACAGGAGACCTACGAGCAGTACTTC. Residues: CASSPQETYEQYF. The variable domain in full, with the rest retrieved from reference TRBV18 and TRBJ2-7, is NAGVMQNPRHLVRRRGQEARLRCSPMKGHSHVYWYRQLPEEGLKFMVYLQKENIIDESGMPKERFSAEFPKEGPSILRIQQVVRGDSAAYFCASSPQETYEQYFGPGTRLTVT.

This clonotype was detected only a few times. V usage is TRBV20-1 and J usage is TRBJ2-5; a weak D match, TRBD2 (5 bases). The CDR3 spans 11 residues. Trimming took 5 bases from V and 5 from J, leaving 9 bases between them. The V gene's germline CDR1 is DFQATT and CDR2 SNEGSKA (reference sequence). CDR3 loop: CSARAEETQYF. The CDR3 DNA is TGCAGTGCTCGAGCGGAGGAGACCCAGTACTTC.

This clonotype was counted only a few times. The rearrangement joins TRBV4-3 to TRBJ1-1; D remains ambiguous. The CDR3 is 14 amino acids. Germline CDR1 and CDR2: LGHNA and YSLEER. Trimming shortened V by 1 base and J by 6 bases, and 12 bases separated the two germline ends. CDR3 DNA sequence: TGCGCCAGCAGCCAAGGTTTCTTCGGCCCTGAAGCTTTCTTT. Translated: CASSQGFFGPEAFF.

The chain has TRBV7-2 and TRBJ2-4, with 7 bases identical to TRBD2. The CDR3 spans 15 residues. Per the germline V gene, CDR1 is SGHTA and CDR2 is FQGNSA. V dropped 1 base and J dropped 5; count of bases not matched to a gene: 5. The CDR3 DNA reads TGTGCCAGCAGCTTAGGGGGGGGGGGGGAAAACATTCAGTACTTC. It codes for CASSLGGGGENIQYF.

In this sample, this clonotype turned up many times. The J gene is TRBJ2-3, the V gene TRBV2; the D gene is possibly TRBD2 (5 bases). The length of the CDR3 is 17 residues. V shed 7 bases and J shed 3 bases, with 23 bases lying between them. Germline V gene data show CDR1 as SNHLY and CDR2 as FYNNEI. The CDR3 DNA reads TGTGCCAGCACCGACGTCGGGGTCACGGTCAGTACAGATACGCAGTATTTT. This codes for CASTDVGVTVSTDTQYF.

CDR3 in DNA: TGCAGTGCTAGAGAACAGGGTATCGGGGAGCTGTTTTTT. Amino acids: CSAREQGIGELFF. V is TRBV20-1 and J is TRBJ2-2, with a possible D match to TRBD1 (6 bases). The germline V and J ends were trimmed by 0 bases and 7 bases, with 9 bases remaining between them. Germline V gene sequence: CDR1 DFQATT, CDR2 SNEGSKA (reference sequence). CDR3 length: 13 residues.

This chain joins TRBV6-1 and TRBJ2-1; D is ambiguous. The germline CDR1 and CDR2 sequences are MNHNS and SASEGT. CDR3 size: 12 residues. V dropped 6 bases and J dropped 6 bases, with 9 bases sitting between them. CDR3 protein: CASRTGFNEQFF. The CDR3 nucleotides are TGTGCCAGCAGGACGGGCTTCAATGAGCAGTTCTTC.

This clonotype has a count of ten or more. This chain joins TRBV30 and TRBJ2-3, with 9 bases identical to TRBD2. The CDR3 loop spans 16 amino acids. CDR1 and CDR2 from the germline V gene are GTSNPN and SVGIG (reference sequence). V was pared by 0 bases and J by 2 bases, with 6 bases of the junction left unmatched. CDR3: CAWSVFGGRDTDTQYF. The CDR3 coding sequence is TGTGCCTGGAGTGTATTTGGCGGGAGGGACACAGATACGCAGTATTTT.

This clonotype was seen a few times. The V gene is TRBV29-1, the J gene TRBJ1-1; TRBD1 aligns across 12 bases. Germline assignment: CDR1 SQVTM and CDR2 ANQGSEA. Germline trimming cut 6 bases from V and 2 bases from J; bases unmatched to any gene: 10. The CDR3 consists of 16 residues. Here the CDR3 DNA reads TGCAGCGTAACCGGGACAGGGGGCGATCGAAACACTGAAGCTTTCTTT. Translation: CSVTGTGGDRNTEAFF.

At least ten counts were recorded for this clonotype. The chain combines TRBV20-1 with TRBJ1-2; D perhaps matches TRBD1 (5 bases). Germline V gene data show CDR1 as DFQATT and CDR2 as SNEGSKA (reference sequence). V was shortened by 8 bases and J by 4 bases, with 8 bases between the two germline ends. CDR3 length: 10 residues. The CDR3 loop reads CSPGTYGYTF. The CDR3 coding sequence is TGCAGTCCTGGGACCTATGGCTACACCTTC.

J is TRBJ2-2 and V is TRBV5-6; D unclear. From germline, CDR1 is SGHDT and CDR2 YYEEEE. The CDR3 contains 14 residues. Trimming removed 0 bases from V and 8 bases from J, with 11 bases in between. CDR3 protein: CASSLVAQSGELFF. The CDR3, as DNA: TGTGCCAGCAGCTTGGTTGCTCAATCTGGGGAGCTGTTTTTT. The variable domain in full, with the rest retrieved from reference TRBV5-6 and TRBJ2-2, is DAGVTQSPTHLIKTRGQQVTLRCSPKSGHDTVSWYQQALGQGPQFIFQYYEEEERQRGNFPDRFSGHQFPNYSSELNVNALLLGDSALYLCASSLVAQSGELFFGEGSRLTVL.

The V gene is TRBV3-1, the J gene TRBJ2-2; no clear D gene. CDR3 length: 15 residues. The V gene's germline CDR1 is LGHDT and CDR2 YNNKEL (reference sequence). Between the trimmed V and J ends, which lost 4 bases and 6 bases, there was a span of 15 bases. The DNA for the CDR3 is TGTGCCAGCAGCCTCAACCAAGGGTTTTCCGGGGAGCTGTTTTTT. Protein: CASSLNQGFSGELFF. Filled out from reference TRBV3-1 and TRBJ2-2, the complete variable domain reads DTAVSQTPKYLVTQMGNDKSIKCEQNLGHDTMYWYKQDSKKFLKIMFSYNNKELIINETVPNRFSPKSPDKAHLNLHINSLELGDSAVYFCASSLNQGFSGELFFGEGSRLTVL.

A few counts support this clonotype. The rearrangement uses TRBV10-3 and TRBJ2-1, with 7 bases that match TRBD1. From germline, CDR1 is ENHRY and CDR2 SYGVKD. Trimming at V came to 6 bases and at J to 5 bases, leaving 10 bases not matched to a gene. The CDR3 runs to 15 residues. The CDR3 protein is CAIRRQGGPNNEQFF. The CDR3 coding sequence is TGTGCCATCAGGCGACAGGGTGGCCCAAACAATGAGCAGTTCTTC.

The chain joins TRBV20-1 to TRBJ2-4; 11 bases agree with TRBD2. This CDR3 contains 17 residues. In germline, CDR1 is DFQATT, CDR2 SNEGSKA (reference sequence). V trimming: 6 bases; J trimming: 7 bases; junction bases outside the gene matches: 17. The CDR3 DNA sequence: TGCAGTGCCCCAGACATATCAAGACTAGCGGGACGGAACATTCAGTACTTC. Amino acids: CSAPDISRLAGRNIQYF.

This clonotype was seen ten or more times. This rearrangement joins TRBV11-2 to TRBJ1-1, with a possible D match to TRBD1 (5 bases). V dropped 1 base and J dropped 2 bases, with 14 bases sitting between them. Germline CDR1 is SGHAT and CDR2 is FQNNGV. This CDR3 contains 16 residues. CDR3 nucleotides: TGTGCCAGCAGCTTAGCCTGGGGCCGATCTAACACTGAAGCTTTCTTT. Translating gives CASSLAWGRSNTEAFF.

There are a few counts of this clonotype. The chain carries TRBV20-1 and TRBJ2-1; TRBD1 or TRBD2 may be the D gene (5 bases each). CDR1 is DFQATT, CDR2 SNEGSKA, per germline (reference sequence). Trimming left V 6 bases short and J 0 bases short, with 12 bases between. CDR3 length: 14 amino acids. The DNA of the CDR3 is TGCAGTGCCCTAGATGGGACCTCCTACAATGAGCAGTTCTTC. This translates into CSALDGTSYNEQFF.

The J gene is TRBJ1-2, the V gene TRBV12-3 or TRBV12-4; a possible D gene is TRBD1 (6 bases). V lost 6 bases and J lost 7, with 12 bases in between. The CDR3 sequence is 12 residues long. The CDR3 DNA reads as TGTGCCAGCAGGAGGGGGGCTCTTGGCTACACCTTC. Its protein product is CASRRGALGYTF.

This CDR3 is CASSIKGYLLNEQFF. CDR3 coding DNA: TGTGCCAGTAGTATTAAAGGATACCTACTCAATGAGCAGTTCTTC. The chain combines TRBV19 with TRBJ2-1; no firm D call. Trimming took off 3 bases at V and 6 bases at J, with 15 bases between the two ends. The CDR3 covers 15 residues. The germline CDR1 and CDR2 sequences are LNHDA and SQIVND (reference sequence).

This clonotype was seen many times. The chain links TRBV6-2 or TRBV6-3 to TRBJ2-7; 13 nucleotides agree with TRBD2. The V gene end was trimmed by 2 bases and the J gene end by 4 bases; junction bases not matched to a gene: 8. Germline values: CDR1 MNHEY, CDR2 SVGEGT. This CDR3 is built from 17 residues. The CDR3 spells CASSYPFGLAGAYEQYF. CDR3 coding DNA: TGTGCCAGCAGTTACCCATTCGGACTAGCGGGAGCGTACGAGCAGTACTTC.

This clonotype was detected many times. This chain connects TRBV7-2 to TRBJ1-2; TRBD1 matches at 10 bases. V was pared by 4 bases and J by 6 bases, with 8 bases of the junction left unmatched. The CDR3 length is 15 residues. Germline assignment: CDR1 SGHTA and CDR2 FQGNSA. As DNA, the CDR3 is TGTGCCAGCAGCTCGGGTAGGACAGGGGGGGATGGCTACACCTTC. Amino acids: CASSSGRTGGDGYTF.

V and J are TRBV12-3 or TRBV12-4 and TRBJ2-2, with a possible D match to TRBD1 (6 bases). This CDR3 has 15 residues. Trimming removed 5 bases from V and 3 bases from J, with 13 bases in between. The CDR3 region has the DNA TGTGCCAGCAGTCCCCCCAGGGGTTACACCGGGGAGCTGTTTTTT. It is translated as CASSPPRGYTGELFF.

As to this clonotype: This may be a read error, as it is one base from a much larger clone. This sequence joins TRBV30 and TRBJ1-1; 7 nucleotides align to TRBD1. Germline CDR1 reads GTSNPN; CDR2 reads SVGIG (reference sequence). Trimming removed 3 bases from V and 4 bases from J; junction bases left unmatched: 2. The CDR3 length is 12 residues. The CDR3 sequence: CAWRQGPTEAFF. CDR3 in DNA: TGTGCCTGGAGACAGGGGCCCACTGAAGCTTTCTTT.

In regard to this clonotype: This clone may be a read error of a much larger clone one base away. This chain connects TRBV24-1 to TRBJ1-5, with a possible D match to TRBD1 (6 bases). In germline, CDR1 is KGHDR, CDR2 SFDVKD. The CDR3 length is 20 residues. The CDR3 here is CTTSDSQPGYREGFNQPQHF. In nucleotides, the CDR3 is TGTACCACCAGTGATTCCCAACCGGGGTACAGGGAAGGGTTCAATCAGCCCCAGCATTTT.

Notes on this clonotype: A much larger clone is a single base away; this may be a read error. V gene TRBV28 combines with J gene TRBJ2-1; D tentatively fits TRBD1 or TRBD2 (5 bases each). The J call is doubtful: the DNA matches TRBJ2-7 better. Germline CDR1 is MDHEN and CDR2 is SYDVKM. This CDR3 has 15 residues. For the CDR3, the DNA is TGTGCCAGCAGTTTTTGGCAGGGACCTACCTACAAGCAGTACTTC. Translating gives CASSFWQGPTYKQYF.

This clonotype appeared a few times. This chain connects TRBV7-3 to TRBJ2-7; TRBD1 is a possible D gene (5 bases). The germline V and J ends were trimmed by 6 bases and 3 bases, with 18 bases remaining between them. The CDR3 consists of 15 residues. The germline CDR1 and CDR2 sequences are SGHTA and FQGTGA. CDR3 coding DNA: TGTGCCAGCAGTCTGGGGCCGTTAGGGAACTACGAGCAGTACTTC. The encoded protein is CASSLGPLGNYEQYF.

This clonotype was counted a few times. This sequence joins TRBV19 and TRBJ1-5; D not certain. V was pared by 8 bases and J by 4 bases, with 12 bases between. Germline loops: CDR1 LNHDA, CDR2 SQIVND (reference sequence). The CDR3 spans 13 residues. The DNA for the CDR3 is TGTGCCAGTGGCCGGCGGGAAAATCAGCCCCAGCATTTT. This gives the protein CASGRRENQPQHF.

In its sample, this clonotype was seen many times. The V and J genes are TRBV28 and TRBJ2-7; 8 bases line up with TRBD1. The CDR3 runs 20 residues. The V gene's germline CDR1 is MDHEN and CDR2 SYDVKM. V gave up 6 bases and J gave up 6 bases; unmatched junction bases: 28. CDR3 region: CASRSNIPGQDTRIVAEQYF. The CDR3 coding sequence is TGTGCCAGCAGGTCGAATATACCGGGACAGGACACTAGGATCGTAGCCGAGCAGTACTTC.

This clonotype was recorded at least ten times. The rearrangement joins TRBV30 to TRBJ1-4; D perhaps matches TRBD1 (5 bases). Germline V gene data show CDR1 as GTSNPN and CDR2 as SVGIG (reference sequence). CDR3 length equals 15 residues. The V end lost 3 bases, the J end lost 10 bases, and 21 bases lay between the germline ends. CDR3 amino acids: CAWRSMAGPMGKLFF. CDR3 nucleotides: TGTGCCTGGAGAAGTATGGCAGGGCCGATGGGAAAACTGTTTTTT.